This is a list of T cell receptor beta chains from one sample in a study of T cell responses to AZD1222 COVID-19 vaccine. Measured with immunoSEQ multiplex PCR; TCRdb has only the in-frame clones, and not every one. The sample holds 150,000 to 180,000 clones; 90% are singletons and the top ten take 1.5%. Here the sequenced sample was peripheral blood, taken 28 days after the second AZD1222 dose. The origin of the receptors is an adult who received the AZD1222 COVID-19 vaccine. The CDR3 runs from the conserved cysteine through the conserved F or W. The D gene is left open where the match is weak. A clone size is listed for some rows: how often the clone was seen (once, few, many), or a class if it is expanded.

>-|-|TRBV10-3|TRBJ2-7
CAISEANEQYF
TGTGCCATCAGTGAGGCGAACGAGCAGTACTTC
>few|-|TRBV7-9|TRBJ2-5
CASSLDGGLVETQYF
TGTGCCAGCAGCTTAGACGGGGGCCTGGTAGAGACCCAGTACTTC
>-|TRBD2|TRBV9|TRBJ2-1
CASSVGGTSSEQFF
TGTGCCAGCAGCGTAGGTGGGACTAGTAGTGAGCAGTTCTTC
>-|-|TRBV19|TRBJ1-5
CASSIGQLPSNQPQHF
TGTGCCAGTAGTATAGGACAGCTCCCTAGCAATCAGCCCCAGCATTTT
>once|-|TRBV28|TRBJ2-7
CASSPQHYEQYF
TGTGCCAGCAGTCCACAGCACTACGAGCAGTACTTC
>-|TRBD1|TRBV12-3/TRBV12-4|TRBJ2-1
CASSGTAYNEQFF
TGTGCCAGCAGTGGGACAGCCTACAATGAGCAGTTCTTC
>-|-|TRBV5-8|TRBJ1-2
CASSLLAGNGYTF
TGTGCCAGCAGCTTATTAGCCGGGAATGGCTACACCTTC
>-|-|TRBV28|TRBJ1-2
CASREGRGGYTF
TGTGCCAGCAGAGAGGGGCGAGGTGGCTACACCTTC
>-|-|TRBV5-1|TRBJ1-6
CASSLASNPPLYSPLHF
TGCGCCAGCAGCTTGGCCTCCAACCCCCCCTTGTATTCACCCCTCCACTTT
>-|-|TRBV6-5|TRBJ2-7
CASSYSHGRSYEQYF
TGTGCCAGCAGTTACTCACATGGGAGATCCTACGAGCAGTACTTC
>few|-|TRBV18|TRBJ1-1
CASSRATNTEAFF
TGTGCCAGCTCACGGGCAACGAACACTGAAGCTTTCTTT
>-|-|TRBV9|TRBJ1-4
CASSQGAGLREKLFF
TGTGCCAGCAGTCAAGGCGCAGGGTTGAGAGAAAAACTGTTTTTT
>-|-|TRBV24-1|TRBJ2-1
CATSDLERVPNEQFF
TGTGCCACCAGTGATCTCGAAAGAGTACCCAATGAGCAGTTCTTC
>-|-|TRBV6-5|TRBJ2-3
CASSLRLTSTDTQYF
TGTGCCAGCAGCCTCAGACTTACTAGCACAGATACGCAGTATTTT
>-|-|TRBV6-5|TRBJ2-7
CASSKVGAYEQYF
TGTGCCAGCAGCAAGGTGGGAGCCTACGAGCAGTACTTC
>-|-|TRBV28|TRBJ1-5
CASSINRDYSNQPQHF
TGTGCCAGCAGTATTAACAGGGACTATAGCAATCAGCCCCAGCATTTT
>-|-|TRBV2|TRBJ1-3
CASRGTAFSGNTIYF
TGTGCCAGCAGGGGGACGGCCTTCTCTGGAAACACCATATATTTT
>-|-|TRBV7-2|TRBJ2-4
CASSKKSATLNIQYF
TGTGCCAGCAGCAAAAAAAGTGCGACACTAAACATTCAGTACTTC
>-|TRBD2|TRBV4-1|TRBJ2-1
CASRVAGGNNEQFF
TGCGCCAGTCGGGTAGCGGGGGGCAACAATGAGCAGTTCTTC
>-|-|TRBV9|TRBJ2-3
CASRGTSHPDTQYF
TGTGCCAGCAGGGGTACCAGTCACCCAGATACGCAGTATTTT
>-|-|TRBV7-9|TRBJ2-3
CASSLRPRWTTGADTQYF
TGTGCCAGCAGCTTACGGCCTCGCTGGACTACTGGGGCAGATACGCAGTATTTT
>-|TRBD1|TRBV11-2|TRBJ2-1
CASSLVGQGGEQFF
TGTGCCAGCAGCTTAGTGGGACAGGGGGGTGAGCAGTTCTTC
>-|-|TRBV5-1|TRBJ1-1
CASSSGTGMNTEAFF
TGCGCCAGCAGCTCCGGGACTGGGATGAACACTGAAGCTTTCTTT
>-|TRBD1|TRBV10-2|TRBJ1-5
CASGDPTGVQPQHF
TGCGCCAGCGGCGACCCGACAGGGGTTCAGCCCCAGCATTTT